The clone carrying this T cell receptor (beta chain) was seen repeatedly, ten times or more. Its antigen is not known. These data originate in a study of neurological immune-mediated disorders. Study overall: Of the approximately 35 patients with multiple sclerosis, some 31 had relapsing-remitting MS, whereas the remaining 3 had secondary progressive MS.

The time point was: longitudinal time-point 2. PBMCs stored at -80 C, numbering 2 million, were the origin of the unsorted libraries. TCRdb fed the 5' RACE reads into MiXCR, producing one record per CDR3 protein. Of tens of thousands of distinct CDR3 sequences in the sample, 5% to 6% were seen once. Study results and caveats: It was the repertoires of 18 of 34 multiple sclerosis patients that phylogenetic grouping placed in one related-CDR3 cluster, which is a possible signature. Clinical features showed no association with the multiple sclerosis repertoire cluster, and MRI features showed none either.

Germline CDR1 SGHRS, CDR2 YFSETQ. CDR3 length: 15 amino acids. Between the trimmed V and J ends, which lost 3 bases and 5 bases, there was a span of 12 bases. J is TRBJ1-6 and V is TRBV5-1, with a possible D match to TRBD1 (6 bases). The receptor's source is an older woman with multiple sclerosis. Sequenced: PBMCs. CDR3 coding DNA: TGCGCCAGCAGCTCCAACAGGGCCAATAATTCACCCCTCCACTTT. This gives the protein CASSSNRANNSPLHF.